The 32 T cell receptor beta chains below come from one sample, sequenced in a study of cytomegalovirus exposure and HLA in healthy donors. Amplification used 60 Vbeta primers and 13 Jbeta primers. The protocol was immunoSEQ multiplex PCR, while the TCRdb copy is restricted to in-frame clones and leaves out a portion. The sample yields approximately 120,000 clones, about 80% seen once. Sequenced input: PBMCs. These receptors all come from a human donor in good health.

This chain links TRBV10-2 with TRBJ1-2; a possible D gene is TRBD1 (6 bases). CDR3 length equals 14 residues. The germline V and J ends were trimmed by 7 bases and 3 bases, with 15 bases remaining between them. CDR1 is WSHSY, CDR2 SAAADI, per germline. The CDR3 loop is CASKKQGYDYGYTF. The DNA for the CDR3 is TGCGCCAGCAAGAAACAGGGCTACGACTATGGCTACACCTTC.

There are a few counts of this clone. The chain couples TRBV6-5 to TRBJ1-2; possible D gene TRBD1, 5 bases. Trimming removed 6 bases at V and 8 bases at J, with 16 bases between. Germline V CDR1 and CDR2: MNHEY, SVGAGI. The CDR3 sequence is 13 residues long. In DNA, the CDR3 is TGTGCCAGCAGCGTCAAAGGGGTTGGGGGCTACACCTTC. This codes for CASSVKGVGGYTF.

The chain has TRBV27 and TRBJ2-1; D unresolved. The CDR3 consists of 14 residues. Trimming stripped 0 bases from V and 6 bases from J, with 9 bases between. Germline CDR1 reads MNHEY; CDR2 reads SMNVEV (reference sequence). The CDR3 DNA sequence: TGTGCCAGCAGTTTATCATACTTCGGCAATGAGCAGTTCTTC. This encodes CASSLSYFGNEQFF.

The chain is built from TRBV21-1 and TRBJ1-2; the table gives TRBD1 as D, unverified against the DNA. TRBV21-1 is noted as a pseudogene. The CDR3 contains 12 residues. In DNA, the CDR3 is TGTGCCAGCAGCAGGACAGGGCTTGGCTACACCTTC. Translated, it gives CASSRTGLGYTF.

The rearrangement uses TRBV30 and TRBJ1-2; 7 bases line up with TRBD1. Germline trimming cut 2 bases from V and 5 bases from J; bases unmatched to any gene: 14. The CDR3 is 16 residues long. Germline CDR1 and CDR2: GTSNPN and SVGIG (reference sequence). The CDR3 spells CAWSTQGTVPRYGYTF. CDR3 DNA sequence: TGTGCCTGGAGTACCCAAGGGACAGTCCCCCGGTATGGCTACACCTTC. Supplemented by reference TRBV30 and TRBJ1-2, the full variable domain reads SQTIHQWPATLVQPVGSPLSLECTVEGTSNPNLYWYRQAAGRGLQLLFYSVGIGQISSEVPQNLSASRPQDRQFILSSKKLLLSDSGFYLCAWSTQGTVPRYGYTFGSGTRLTVV.

The chain couples TRBV4-2 to TRBJ1-2; weak D call: TRBD1 (5 bases). The germline V gene encodes CDR1 LGHNA and CDR2 YNFKEQ. V was trimmed by 0 bases and J by 3 bases, leaving 23 bases between them. The CDR3 has 19 amino acids. The CDR3 is CASSQDLRSAAGRDYGYTF. CDR3 coding DNA: TGTGCCAGCAGCCAAGATTTGCGTAGTGCGGCAGGGAGGGACTATGGCTACACCTTC.

This clone was recorded a few times. The V gene is TRBV19, the J gene TRBJ2-2; 8 bases are shared with TRBD2. CDR1 is LNHDA, CDR2 SQIVND, per germline (reference sequence). This CDR3 has 16 amino acids. V lost 5 bases to trimming and J lost 5 bases; unmatched junction nucleotides: 10. This chain's CDR3 is CASSASGSQGTGELFF. CDR3 nucleotide sequence: TGTGCCAGTAGTGCGAGCGGGAGCCAAGGAACCGGGGAGCTGTTTTTT.

This clone has just one count. This chain connects TRBV28 to TRBJ2-3, with 10 bases lining up with TRBD1. The CDR3 has 23 amino acids. The V gene's germline CDR1 is MDHEN and CDR2 SYDVKM. The V and J ends lost 7 bases and 0 bases, in that order; junction bases with no gene match: 28. In nucleotides, the CDR3 is TGTGCCAGCACCATCTGGGGGCTGGGCAGGGGACAGGGGATTAGAGGGAGCACAGATACGCAGTATTTT. This sequence encodes CASTIWGLGRGQGIRGSTDTQYF.

This clone was observed a handful of times. The J gene is TRBJ1-4, the V gene TRBV7-9, with 8 bases lining up with TRBD1. The CDR3 runs to 17 residues. Trimming at V came to 3 bases and at J to 5 bases, leaving 11 bases not matched to a gene. Germline V CDR1 and CDR2: SEHNR, FQNEAQ (reference sequence). CDR3 loop: CASSLIGRQGRNEKLFF. The CDR3 DNA sequence: TGTGCCAGCAGCTTGATAGGACGACAGGGGCGAAATGAAAAACTGTTTTTT.

The rearrangement uses TRBV5-4 and TRBJ1-4; a possible D gene is TRBD1 (5 bases). Germline V gene data show CDR1 as SGHNT and CDR2 as YYREEE (reference sequence). With 1 base removed from V and 3 bases from J, the gap between germline ends came to 7 bases. This CDR3 is built from 14 residues. The CDR3 sequence: CASSLQGSNEKLFF. CDR3 DNA: TGTGCCAGCAGCTTGCAGGGATCTAATGAAAAACTGTTTTTT.

This clone has only a few counts. J is TRBJ1-1 and V is TRBV2; 7 positions agree with TRBD1. V trimming: 9 bases; J trimming: 10 bases; junction bases outside the gene matches: 17. CDR3 length equals 14 residues. The germline CDR1 and CDR2 sequences are SNHLY and FYNNEI. The CDR3 nucleotides are TGTGCCAGTGAGGGGGACAGCCTCTTTCGGCGAGCTTTCTTT. This encodes CASEGDSLFRRAFF.

The chain has TRBV11-2 and TRBJ2-4; D is perhaps TRBD1 (6 bases). This CDR3 spans 13 amino acids. V lost 5 bases and J lost 10, with 15 bases in between. Germline loops: CDR1 SGHAT, CDR2 FQNNGV. CDR3 sequence (DNA): TGTGCCAGCAGCCAGGGGCCGGACACTATTCAGTACTTC. This sequence encodes CASSQGPDTIQYF. Combining the CDR3 with reference TRBV11-2 and TRBJ2-4 gives the whole variable domain EAGVAQSPRYKIIEKRQSVAFWCNPISGHATLYWYQQILGQGPKLLIQFQNNGVVDDSQLPKDRFSAERLKGVDSTLKIQPAKLEDSAVYLCASSQGPDTIQYFGAGTRLSVL.

This CDR3 is CSVDLRDTEAFF. The CDR3 DNA follows: TGCAGCGTTGACCTCAGGGACACTGAAGCTTTCTTT. The V gene is TRBV29-1, the J gene TRBJ1-1; possible D gene TRBD1, 5 bases. The germline V gene has CDR1 SQVTM and CDR2 ANQGSEA. The CDR3 is made up of 12 amino acids. V was shortened by 3 bases and J by 3 bases, with 8 bases between the two germline ends. Drawing the rest from reference TRBV29-1 and TRBJ1-1, the complete variable domain is SAVISQKPSRDICQRGTSLTIQCQVDSQVTMMFWYRQQPGQSLTLIATANQGSEATYESGFVIDKFPISRPNLTFSTLTVSNMSPEDSSIYLCSVDLRDTEAFFGQGTRLTVV.

J is TRBJ2-1 and V is TRBV5-1; no clear D. Deletions cut 2 bases from V and 1 base from J, with 7 bases between. The CDR3 covers 14 residues. Germline V gene lookup returns CDR1 SGHRS and CDR2 YFSETQ. DNA of the CDR3: TGCGCCAGCAGCTTTCTGGAGTCCTACAATGAGCAGTTCTTC. Amino acid sequence: CASSFLESYNEQFF.

This clone was recorded a few times. The gene calls are TRBV27 and TRBJ2-7; 8 bases line up with TRBD2. This CDR3 has 16 amino acids. Looked up from germline, CDR1 is MNHEY and CDR2 is SMNVEV (reference sequence). V shed 2 bases, J shed 0 bases, and the junction held 6 bases outside the gene matches. The DNA of the CDR3 is TGTGCCAGCAGTTTAGTTTCGCGGGGGGCCTCCTACGAGCAGTACTTC. It yields the protein CASSLVSRGASYEQYF.

The V call is TRBV18, the J call TRBJ1-5; 7 nucleotides agree with TRBD1. This CDR3 has 15 residues. CDR1 and CDR2 (germline): KGHSH, LQKENI. Trimming took 3 bases from V and 3 from J; bases not matched to a gene: 5. As DNA, the CDR3 is TGTGCCAGCTCACCCTCGACAGGGAACAATCAGCCCCAGCATTTT. Protein product: CASSPSTGNNQPQHF.

This clone is a singleton in its sample. The V call is TRBV18, the J call TRBJ2-1, with TRBD2 matching 11 bases. V lost 0 bases to trimming and J lost 3 bases; unmatched junction nucleotides: 4. CDR1 is KGHSH and CDR2 is LQKENI in the germline V gene. This CDR3 region has 17 residues. The DNA for the CDR3 is TGTGCCAGCTCACCACCGGGACTAGCGGCCAACTACAATGAGCAGTTCTTC. Protein product: CASSPPGLAANYNEQFF.

The chain carries TRBV18 and TRBJ2-2; 8 bases fit TRBD2. Per the germline V gene, CDR1 is KGHSH and CDR2 is LQKENI. The trim removed 3 bases at V and 5 bases at J, leaving 8 bases unmatched. The CDR3 consists of 16 residues. The CDR3 bases are TGTGCCAGCTCACCCCTGATTAGCGGGGCAACCGGGGAGCTGTTTTTT. Encoded protein: CASSPLISGATGELFF. Combining the CDR3 with reference TRBV18 and TRBJ2-2 gives the whole variable domain NAGVMQNPRHLVRRRGQEARLRCSPMKGHSHVYWYRQLPEEGLKFMVYLQKENIIDESGMPKERFSAEFPKEGPSILRIQQVVRGDSAAYFCASSPLISGATGELFFGEGSRLTVL.

J is TRBJ1-1 and V is TRBV9; 8 nucleotides line up with TRBD1. Germline V gene lookup returns CDR1 SGDLS and CDR2 YYNGEE. CDR3 length: 13 amino acids. Unmatched junction bases numbered 6, after V lost 4 bases and J lost 7 bases. The CDR3 region has the DNA TGTGCCAGCAGCTCACAGGACAGGGATGAAGCTTTCTTT. Translation: CASSSQDRDEAFF.

The V call is TRBV4-3, the J call TRBJ2-6, with 9 nucleotides matching TRBD1. Germline V lookup: CDR1 LGHNA, CDR2 YSLEER. J was trimmed by 2 bases and V by 4 bases; bases with no gene match: 9. CDR3 length: 18 residues. CDR3 sequence: CASSLRTGEVTGANVLTF. The DNA of the CDR3 is TGCGCCAGCAGCCTCCGGACAGGGGAGGTGACTGGGGCCAACGTCCTGACTTTC.

The chain employs TRBV4-3 and TRBJ2-5; D possibly corresponds to TRBD2 (6 bases). This CDR3 has 15 amino acids. V lost 0 bases and J 3 bases, leaving 11 bases between the germline ends. Per germline, CDR1 LGHNA and CDR2 YSLEER. The CDR3 DNA sequence: TGCGCCAGCAGCCAAGATCTAAGGAGGGAAGAGACCCAGTACTTC. Its protein is CASSQDLRREETQYF.

V and J are TRBV5-1 and TRBJ2-7; 9 nucleotides align to TRBD1. The CDR3 loop spans 16 amino acids. Germline V CDR1 and CDR2: SGHRS, YFSETQ. J lost 2 bases, V lost 4 bases, and 10 bases had no gene match. The CDR3 is CASSEQPDRGPYEQYF. CDR3 DNA: TGCGCCAGCAGCGAACAACCGGACAGGGGTCCCTACGAGCAGTACTTC.

Here the CDR3 DNA reads TGCAGCGTTCCAGGATACGGGGTAGAGACCCAGTACTTC. Translated, it gives CSVPGYGVETQYF. The chain recombines TRBV29-1 with TRBJ2-5; D might be TRBD2 (5 bases). V dropped 5 bases and J dropped 4 bases, with 14 bases sitting between them. The germline CDR1 and CDR2 sequences are SQVTM and ANQGSEA. CDR3 length: 13 amino acids. Supplemented by reference TRBV29-1 and TRBJ2-5, the full variable domain reads SAVISQKPSRDICQRGTSLTIQCQVDSQVTMMFWYRQQPGQSLTLIATANQGSEATYESGFVIDKFPISRPNLTFSTLTVSNMSPEDSSIYLCSVPGYGVETQYFGPGTRLLVL.

The chain combines TRBV6-6 with TRBJ2-7; tentatively, D is TRBD1 (5 bases). V lost 4 bases and J lost 2, with 9 bases in between. Germline assignment: CDR1 MNHNY and CDR2 SVGAGI (reference sequence). The CDR3 totals 13 residues. The CDR3 loop reads CASSFLTAYEQYF. As DNA, the CDR3 is TGTGCCAGCAGTTTTTTGACAGCCTACGAGCAGTACTTC.

In this sample, this clone turned up a few times. The chain is built from TRBV27 and TRBJ1-2; 7 bases map to TRBD1. The germline CDR1 and CDR2 sequences are MNHEY and SMNVEV (reference sequence). Unmatched junction bases numbered 6, after V lost 6 bases and J lost 2 bases. The CDR3 is made up of 14 amino acids. The DNA of the CDR3 is TGTGCCAGCAGCCCCCTAGGGGGCAACTATGGCTACACCTTC. The encoded protein is CASSPLGGNYGYTF.

This chain uses TRBV2 with TRBJ2-3; 8 bases align to TRBD1. Germline CDR1 SNHLY, CDR2 FYNNEI. This CDR3 is built from 16 residues. After removal of 6 bases from V and 0 bases from J, the junction contained 8 bases not matched to a gene. The CDR3 region is CASRTGERPSTDTQYF. DNA for the CDR3: TGTGCCAGCAGGACAGGGGAGCGTCCTAGCACAGATACGCAGTATTTT.

This clone was picked up one time. This rearrangement joins TRBV29-1 to TRBJ1-5; D uncertain. The CDR3 sequence is 11 residues long. The germline V and J ends were trimmed by 4 bases and 10 bases, with 11 bases remaining between them. The germline CDR1 and CDR2 sequences are SQVTM and ANQGSEA. The CDR3 is CSVGDLQPQHF. The CDR3 coding sequence is TGCAGCGTTGGTGACTTGCAACCCCAGCATTTT.

The V and J genes are TRBV4-2 and TRBJ2-2; maybe TRBD2 (6 bases). The V and J ends lost 1 base and 2 bases respectively, with 14 bases between them. This CDR3 region has 17 residues. Germline loops: CDR1 LGHNA, CDR2 YNFKEQ. The CDR3 loop reads CASSQGGVAGNTGELFF. The CDR3 region has the DNA TGTGCCAGCAGCCAAGGCGGGGTGGCCGGCAACACCGGGGAGCTGTTTTTT.

This clone showed up just once. This chain uses TRBV28 with TRBJ2-5; the match to TRBD1 covers 12 bases. Unmatched junction bases numbered 6, after V lost 6 bases and J lost 4 bases. The germline V gene encodes CDR1 MDHEN and CDR2 SYDVKM. The CDR3 totals 15 residues. The CDR3 DNA is TGTGCCAGCAGCTCCCGGGACAGGGGGCGAGAGACCCAGTACTTC. It is translated as CASSSRDRGRETQYF. Drawing the rest from reference TRBV28 and TRBJ2-5, the complete variable domain is DVKVTQSSRYLVKRTGEKVFLECVQDMDHENMFWYRQDPGLGLRLIYFSYDVKMKEKGDIPEGYSVSREKKERFSLILESASTNQTSMYLCASSSRDRGRETQYFGPGTRLLVL.

This chain links TRBV7-8 with TRBJ1-1; weak D call: TRBD1 (5 bases). The germline V gene encodes CDR1 SGHVS and CDR2 FQNEAQ. Trimming took off 5 bases at V and 11 bases at J, with 15 bases between the two ends. This CDR3 is 12 amino acids long. The CDR3 loop reads CASSVGAGRAFF. DNA of the CDR3: TGTGCCAGCAGCGTCGGGGCAGGGAGGGCTTTCTTT.

The table lists this clone with a count of one. V gene TRBV6-4 combines with J gene TRBJ2-2; 7 bases align to TRBD1. CDR3 size: 13 residues. V shed 6 bases and J 3 bases; nucleotides not matched to a gene: 1. Germline CDR1 and CDR2: MRHNA and SNTAGT. Here the CDR3 DNA reads TGTGCCAGCAGAGGACAGGACACCGGGGAGCTGTTTTTT. Encoded protein: CASRGQDTGELFF.

The J gene is TRBJ1-1, the V gene TRBV4-1, with a tentative D call TRBD1 (5 bases). The CDR3 has 16 residues. Trimming cost V 0 bases and J 5 bases, with 16 bases left between them. The V gene's germline CDR1 is MGHRA and CDR2 YSYEKL. Written as DNA, the CDR3 is TGCGCCAGCAGCCAAGAGGGGGGGAATATGAGGACTGAAGCTTTCTTT. Translating it yields CASSQEGGNMRTEAFF.